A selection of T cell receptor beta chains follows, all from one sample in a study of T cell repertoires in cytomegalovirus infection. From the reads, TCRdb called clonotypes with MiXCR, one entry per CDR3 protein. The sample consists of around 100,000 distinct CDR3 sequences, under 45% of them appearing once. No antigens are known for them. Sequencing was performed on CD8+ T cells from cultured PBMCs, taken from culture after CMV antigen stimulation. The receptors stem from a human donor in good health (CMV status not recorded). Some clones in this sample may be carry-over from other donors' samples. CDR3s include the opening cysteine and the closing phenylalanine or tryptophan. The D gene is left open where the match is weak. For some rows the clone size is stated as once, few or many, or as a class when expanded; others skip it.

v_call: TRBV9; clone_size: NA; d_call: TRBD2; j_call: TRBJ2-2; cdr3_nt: TGTGCCAGCAGCCCCGACCGAGGGCGGGGGGCCTCCACCGGGGAGCTGTTTTTT; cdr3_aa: CASSPDRGRGASTGELFF
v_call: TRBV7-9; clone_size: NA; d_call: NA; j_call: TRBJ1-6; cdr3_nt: TGTGCCAGCAGCGCGTCAGCGGTTTTAACCCTCCACTTT; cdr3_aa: CASSASAVLTLHF
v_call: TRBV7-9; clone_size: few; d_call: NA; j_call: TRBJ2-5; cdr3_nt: TGTGCCAGCAGCTTAGCGGCAGGGGAAGAGACCCAGTACTTC; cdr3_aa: CASSLAAGEETQYF
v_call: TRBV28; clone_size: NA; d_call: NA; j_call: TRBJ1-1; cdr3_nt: TGTGCCAGCAGTTTCAATCTGGGTGGAACTGAAGCTTTCTTT; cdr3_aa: CASSFNLGGTEAFF
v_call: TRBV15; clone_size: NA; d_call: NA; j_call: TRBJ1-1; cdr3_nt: TGTGCCACCAGCAGAGGAGTCCAGGGATGGAACACTGAAGCTTTCTTT; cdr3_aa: CATSRGVQGWNTEAFF
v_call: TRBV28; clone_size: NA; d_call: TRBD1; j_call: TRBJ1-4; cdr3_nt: TGTGCCAGCAGTCCCAGAGGTGGGACAGGGGGCGAAAAACTGTTTTTT; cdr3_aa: CASSPRGGTGGEKLFF
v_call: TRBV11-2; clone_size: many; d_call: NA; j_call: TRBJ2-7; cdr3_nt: TGTGCCAGCAGCTCAGGACATTACGAGCAGTACTTC; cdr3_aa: CASSSGHYEQYF
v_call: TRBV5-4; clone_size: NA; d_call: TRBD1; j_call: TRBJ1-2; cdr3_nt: TGTGCCAGCAGAGACCGACAGGGAGGACTACGCTCGGCCTTC; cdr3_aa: CASRDRQGGLRSAF
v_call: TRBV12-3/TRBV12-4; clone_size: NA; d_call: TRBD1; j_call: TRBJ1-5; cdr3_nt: TGTGCCAGCGGAGCTCAGGGGGCTAGCAATCAGCCCCAGCATTTT; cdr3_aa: CASGAQGASNQPQHF
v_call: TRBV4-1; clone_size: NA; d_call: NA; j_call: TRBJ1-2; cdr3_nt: TGCGCCAGCAGCCAAGACGGACAGCCAACCATCAACTATGGCTACACCTTC; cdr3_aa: CASSQDGQPTINYGYTF
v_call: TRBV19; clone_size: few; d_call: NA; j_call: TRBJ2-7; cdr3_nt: TGTGCCAGTAGTATCATACTGAGCTCCTACGAGCAGTACTTC; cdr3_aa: CASSIILSSYEQYF
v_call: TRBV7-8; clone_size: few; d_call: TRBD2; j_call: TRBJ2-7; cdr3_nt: TGTGCCAGCAGCCCCACGGGCGGGGGTTTTTCCGATTATAACGCCTACGAGCAGTACTTC; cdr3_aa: CASSPTGGGFSDYNAYEQYF
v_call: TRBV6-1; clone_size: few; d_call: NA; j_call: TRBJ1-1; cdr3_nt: TGTGCCAGCACCTTGACGTTAGGGATCGCTGAAGCTTTCTTT; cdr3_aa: CASTLTLGIAEAFF
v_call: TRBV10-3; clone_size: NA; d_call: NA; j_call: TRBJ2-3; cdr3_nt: TGTGCCATCAGTGGCACCACAGATACGCAGTATTTT; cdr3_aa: CAISGTTDTQYF
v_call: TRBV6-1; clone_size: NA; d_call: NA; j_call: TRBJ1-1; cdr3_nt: TGTGCCAGCAGTCCCCGGGACACCCTGAACACTGAAGCTTTCTTT; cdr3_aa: CASSPRDTLNTEAFF
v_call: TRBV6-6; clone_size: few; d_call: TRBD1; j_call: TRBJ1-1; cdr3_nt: TGTGCCAGCAGTTACGACAGGGAGCAAGGGAACACTGAAGCTTTCTTT; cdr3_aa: CASSYDREQGNTEAFF
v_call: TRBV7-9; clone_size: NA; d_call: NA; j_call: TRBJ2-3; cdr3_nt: TGTGCCAGCAGCTTACGCTCGGGGGGCGGAGATACGCAGTATTTT; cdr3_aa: CASSLRSGGGDTQYF
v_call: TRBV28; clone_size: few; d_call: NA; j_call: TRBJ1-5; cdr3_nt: TGTGCCAGCAGTTTACAGGGGTCGCGCAATCAGCCCCAGCATTTT; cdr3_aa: CASSLQGSRNQPQHF
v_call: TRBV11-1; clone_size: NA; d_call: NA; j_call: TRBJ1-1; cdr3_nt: TGTGCCAGCAGCCCTAACCGGGGGGACATGAACACTGAAGCTTTCTTT; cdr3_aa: CASSPNRGDMNTEAFF